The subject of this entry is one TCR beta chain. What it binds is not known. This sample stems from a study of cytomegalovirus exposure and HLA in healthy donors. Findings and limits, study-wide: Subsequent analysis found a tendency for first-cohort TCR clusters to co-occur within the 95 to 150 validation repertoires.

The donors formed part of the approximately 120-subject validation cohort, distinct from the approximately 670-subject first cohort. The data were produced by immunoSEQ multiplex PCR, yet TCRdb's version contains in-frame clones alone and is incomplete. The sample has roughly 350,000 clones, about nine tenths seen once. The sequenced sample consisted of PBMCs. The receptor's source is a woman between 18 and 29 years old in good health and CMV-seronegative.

In nucleotides, the CDR3 is TGTGCCAGCAGTTTAGGGGCTATCCAAGAGACCCAGTACTTC. Translation: CASSLGAIQETQYF. The rearrangement joins TRBV28 to TRBJ2-5; tentatively, D is TRBD1 (5 bases). Germline V lookup: CDR1 MDHEN, CDR2 SYDVKM. The CDR3 extends over 14 amino acids. The V end was cut by 2 bases, the J end by 1 base, with 8 bases between.